The clone carrying this T cell receptor (beta chain) was found a few times. Every bit of the isolated RNA underwent reverse transcription, so sequencing read expressed TCRB transcripts. Naive, central memory and regulatory T cell samples produced a mean of about 4 million reads. Profiling relied on immunoSEQ multiplex PCR, and the TCRdb table lists in-frame clones only, not all of them. This sample has approximately 330,000 clones, with 11% found just once. This specimen comes from a study of beta chain features in type 1 diabetes. Sequenced: naive CD4+ T cells from blood. This sequence originates from a woman between 25 and 40 years old in good health.

Written as DNA, the CDR3 is TGTGCCAGCAGTCTGCAGGGGGCTCCTCAGCCCCAGCATTTT. Its protein is CASSLQGAPQPQHF. V is TRBV7-2 and J is TRBJ1-5; TRBD1 matches at 8 bases. The trim removed 6 bases at V and 6 bases at J, leaving 7 bases unmatched. This CDR3 is built from 14 residues. CDR1 is SGHTA, CDR2 FQGNSA, per germline. Drawing the rest from reference TRBV7-2 and TRBJ1-5, the complete variable domain is GAGVSQSPSNKVTEKGKDVELRCDPISGHTALYWYRQSLGQGLEFLIYFQGNSAPDKSGLPSDRFSAERTGGSVSTLTIQRTQQEDSAVYLCASSLQGAPQPQHFGDGTRLSIL.